The next 20 T cell receptor beta chains were all read from a single sample in a study of CXCR3-negative and CXCR3-positive naive CD8 T cells. In preparing the TRB cDNA libraries, 5' RACE with UMI labels was used. From the 5' RACE reads, TCRdb lists one entry per CDR3 protein and no DNA. The table for this sample gives over 35,000 distinct CDR3 sequences. The sample taken for sequencing was naive CXCR3- CD8+ T cells from blood. Subset denoted: CD45RO-CCR7+CD27+CD95- naive CD8+ T cells lacking CXCR3 (TNR3-). The receptors were sampled from a human donor in good health. Some clones in this sample may be carry-over from other donors' samples.

The V gene is TRBV20-1, the J gene TRBJ1-1. This CDR3 contains 15 residues. CDR1 and CDR2 (germline): DFQATT, SNEGSKA (reference sequence). The CDR3 here is CSARDGEGGDTEAFF.

The chain combines TRBV13 with TRBJ1-4. The CDR3 extends over 16 amino acids. The germline V gene encodes CDR1 PRHDT and CDR2 FYEKMQ (reference sequence). The CDR3 sequence is CASSLRQDPTNEKLFF. The variable domain in full, with the rest retrieved from reference TRBV13 and TRBJ1-4, is AAGVIQSPRHLIKEKRETATLKCYPIPRHDTVYWYQQGPGQDPQFLISFYEKMQSDKGSIPDRFSAQQFSDYHSELNMSSLELGDSALYFCASSLRQDPTNEKLFFGSGTQLSVL.

The chain recombines TRBV6-5 with TRBJ2-3; no DNA is available, so the TRBD2 call from TCRdb remains unchecked. Germline CDR1 and CDR2: MNHEY and SVGAGI. CDR3 length: 16 amino acids. CDR3 region: CASSQPAGGPTDTQYF.

This rearrangement joins TRBV7-9 to TRBJ2-7. CDR3 length: 11 residues. Germline CDR1 is SEHNR and CDR2 is FQNEAQ (reference sequence). The CDR3 loop is CASSFTYVQYF.

V is TRBV7-8 and J is TRBJ1-1. The CDR3 is 13 residues long. The germline gives CDR1 SGHVS, CDR2 FQNEAQ. The CDR3 loop reads CASTLHGNTEAFF.

This sequence joins TRBV28 and TRBJ2-7; TCRdb selects TRBD1, and the lack of DNA leaves this call unchecked. This CDR3 contains 15 residues. Per the germline V gene, CDR1 is MDHEN and CDR2 is SYDVKM. The CDR3 spells CASGYGGTGGYEQYF.

V and J are TRBV5-5 and TRBJ2-5; the D call from TCRdb, TRBD2, cannot be confirmed without DNA. The V gene's germline CDR1 is SGHKS and CDR2 YYEKEE (reference sequence). CDR3 size: 18 residues. This CDR3 is CASSSGSGTSGGLATQYF.

The chain links TRBV28 to TRBJ2-1. Germline values: CDR1 MDHEN, CDR2 SYDVKM. This CDR3 spans 14 amino acids. CDR3 in amino acids: CASSSNGESDEQFF.

The chain carries TRBV5-1 and TRBJ2-2. The CDR3 has 15 amino acids. Germline V gives CDR1 SGHRS, CDR2 YFSETQ. CDR3 in amino acids: CASSLEQIYTGELFF.

This chain links TRBV7-8 with TRBJ2-3; TCRdb's D gene call, TRBD2, goes unchecked for lack of DNA. CDR1 SGHVS and CDR2 FQNEAQ come from the germline V gene. The CDR3 runs 16 residues. CDR3 sequence: CASSVPGTSGGDTQYF.

The rearrangement uses TRBV12-3 or TRBV12-4 and TRBJ2-5; the TRBD2 assignment by TCRdb is unverifiable without DNA. The CDR3 extends over 16 amino acids. The CDR3 is CASSLLAGGPQETQYF.

The chain has TRBV6-2 or TRBV6-3 and TRBJ2-7; TCRdb's assignment of TRBD2 cannot be checked, as there is no DNA. This CDR3 contains 15 residues. Germline CDR1 is MNHEY and CDR2 is SVGEGT. This chain's CDR3 is CASSASGGPSYEQYF.

The rearrangement uses TRBV29-1 and TRBJ2-1. CDR1 is SQVTM, CDR2 ANQGSEA, per germline. The length of the CDR3 is 14 residues. CDR3 amino acids: CSVEDFGVFNEQFF.

V usage is TRBV28 and J usage is TRBJ1-5. The germline gives CDR1 MDHEN, CDR2 SYDVKM. The CDR3 covers 17 residues. The CDR3 reads CASSLLVRGASNQPQHF.

The genes are TRBV7-9 and TRBJ2-1. The CDR3 consists of 11 residues. CDR1 and CDR2 from the germline V gene are SEHNR and FQNEAQ (reference sequence). The chain's CDR3 is CASSLVGEQSF.

V usage is TRBV28 and J usage is TRBJ1-5; the D call from TCRdb, TRBD1, cannot be confirmed without DNA. CDR1 and CDR2 (germline): MDHEN, SYDVKM. The CDR3 spans 14 residues. The CDR3 spells CASSRHRAPEPQHF.

The genes are TRBV7-2 and TRBJ2-7; the D call from TCRdb, TRBD1, cannot be confirmed without DNA. Germline lookup yields CDR1 SGHTA and CDR2 FQGNSA. This CDR3 is built from 15 residues. CDR3: CASSSVDRVFYEQYF.

The chain couples TRBV29-1 to TRBJ2-4; TCRdb proposes TRBD1, but this gene call is untestable without DNA. The CDR3 consists of 12 residues. Germline V gene sequence: CDR1 SQVTM, CDR2 ANQGSEA. CDR3 region: CSVSDRGDIQYF. The entire variable domain, with the rest obtained from reference TRBV29-1 and TRBJ2-4, is as follows: SAVISQKPSRDICQRGTSLTIQCQVDSQVTMMFWYRQQPGQSLTLIATANQGSEATYESGFVIDKFPISRPNLTFSTLTVSNMSPEDSSIYLCSVSDRGDIQYFGAGTRLSVL.

The chain has TRBV27 and TRBJ2-7; the D gene TCRdb calls, TRBD1, cannot be checked with no DNA. CDR1 and CDR2 (germline): MNHEY, SMNVEV (reference sequence). The CDR3 spans 15 residues. This CDR3 reads CASSRPRQGAYEQYF.

The chain has TRBV13 and TRBJ1-2. In germline, CDR1 is PRHDT, CDR2 FYEKMQ (reference sequence). The CDR3 runs to 13 residues. Here the CDR3 reads CASSLRGHYGYTF.